A selection of T cell receptor beta chains follows, all from one sample in a study of response to subunit inactivated influenza vaccine. From the RT-PCR reads, TCRdb called clonotypes with MiXCR, one entry per CDR3 protein. The sample lists around 530,000 distinct CDR3 sequences, 10% to 15% occurring once. Sequenced here: PBMCs from blood, sampled on the day of vaccination. The receptors were sampled from a man aged 50 or older who received an inactivated influenza vaccine. Each CDR3 is given without its conserved first and last residue. Each record gives: V gene, J gene, CDR3 protein.

v_gene: TRBV6-5
j_gene: TRBJ2-7
CDR3aa: ASSYSNSGSYEQY

v_gene: TRBV5-1
j_gene: TRBJ2-4
CDR3aa: ASSPNMGNIQY

v_gene: TRBV7-2
j_gene: TRBJ2-1
CDR3aa: ASSLEARGAYNEQF

v_gene: TRBV7-9
j_gene: TRBJ2-7
CDR3aa: ASSLTSSRIGGGEQY

v_gene: TRBV27
j_gene: TRBJ2-7
CDR3aa: ASSLATGGAYEQY

v_gene: TRBV27
j_gene: TRBJ2-2
CDR3aa: ASSLHQGMSNTGELF

v_gene: TRBV5-4
j_gene: TRBJ1-1
CDR3aa: ASSPGQATYTEAF

v_gene: TRBV12-3/TRBV12-4
j_gene: TRBJ2-3
CDR3aa: ASRATGGSTDTQY

v_gene: TRBV6-1
j_gene: TRBJ2-1
CDR3aa: ASSPSGSSNEQF

v_gene: TRBV6-5
j_gene: TRBJ1-1
CDR3aa: ASTRPGAEAF

v_gene: TRBV6-6
j_gene: TRBJ2-3
CDR3aa: ASMAGDTDTQY

v_gene: TRBV4-1
j_gene: TRBJ1-6
CDR3aa: ASSQDGSYNSPLH

v_gene: TRBV5-1
j_gene: TRBJ2-1
CDR3aa: ASSGYGGGGRNYNEQF

v_gene: TRBV18
j_gene: TRBJ2-6
CDR3aa: ASSPVRISGANVLT

v_gene: TRBV6-2/TRBV6-3
j_gene: TRBJ2-1
CDR3aa: ASNKIPGLATRTPTNEQF

v_gene: TRBV10-3
j_gene: TRBJ2-7
CDR3aa: AISAGTPGGEQY

v_gene: TRBV7-2
j_gene: TRBJ2-1
CDR3aa: ASSLLSSYNEQF

v_gene: TRBV6-2/TRBV6-3
j_gene: TRBJ2-1
CDR3aa: ASSYALAGGGRNEQF

v_gene: TRBV6-2/TRBV6-3
j_gene: TRBJ2-5
CDR3aa: ASQKSGGETQY

v_gene: TRBV7-2
j_gene: TRBJ2-2
CDR3aa: ASSLAERTGELF

v_gene: TRBV6-2/TRBV6-3
j_gene: TRBJ1-1
CDR3aa: ASSYGGNTEAF

v_gene: TRBV7-8
j_gene: TRBJ2-2
CDR3aa: ASSFHGELF

v_gene: TRBV20-1
j_gene: TRBJ2-5
CDR3aa: SARFLRDIQETQY

v_gene: TRBV5-1
j_gene: TRBJ2-7
CDR3aa: ASSLHSGEGYEQY

v_gene: TRBV5-1
j_gene: TRBJ1-1
CDR3aa: ASSSGPANTEAF

v_gene: TRBV12-3/TRBV12-4
j_gene: TRBJ2-3
CDR3aa: ASSSPPGQGTDTQY

v_gene: TRBV24-1
j_gene: TRBJ2-7
CDR3aa: ATSEETGYEQY

v_gene: TRBV11-2
j_gene: TRBJ2-4
CDR3aa: ASSLAGGRMSIQY

v_gene: TRBV7-2
j_gene: TRBJ2-3
CDR3aa: ASSRERQRGTDTQY

v_gene: TRBV11-2
j_gene: TRBJ2-1
CDR3aa: ASSSSEWGKSYNEQF

v_gene: TRBV11-2
j_gene: TRBJ2-3
CDR3aa: ASSFEGFGTDTQY

v_gene: TRBV7-9
j_gene: TRBJ2-3
CDR3aa: ASSPQGWGTDTQY

v_gene: TRBV27
j_gene: TRBJ1-5
CDR3aa: ASSLTPGPNQPQH

v_gene: TRBV12-3/TRBV12-4
j_gene: TRBJ2-1
CDR3aa: ASSRLAARRYNEQF

v_gene: TRBV5-1
j_gene: TRBJ2-3
CDR3aa: ASSSGGTGFYTDTQY

v_gene: TRBV29-1
j_gene: TRBJ2-5
CDR3aa: SVVLGTGAALETQY

v_gene: TRBV5-1
j_gene: TRBJ1-2
CDR3aa: ASSAGQAANYGYT

v_gene: TRBV7-9
j_gene: TRBJ2-1
CDR3aa: ASSPGAGQF

v_gene: TRBV9
j_gene: TRBJ2-7
CDR3aa: ASSVEDGTAFYEQY

v_gene: TRBV5-4
j_gene: TRBJ2-5
CDR3aa: ASSRGSGVDETQY

v_gene: TRBV28
j_gene: TRBJ2-7
CDR3aa: ASNSFYEQY

v_gene: TRBV27
j_gene: TRBJ2-2
CDR3aa: ASSRLAGDGTGELF

v_gene: TRBV7-2
j_gene: TRBJ2-7
CDR3aa: ASSLVPSTYEQY

v_gene: TRBV9
j_gene: TRBJ2-3
CDR3aa: ASSTRTERTDTQY

v_gene: TRBV10-3
j_gene: TRBJ2-3
CDR3aa: AISESNLAGADTQY

v_gene: TRBV7-9
j_gene: TRBJ2-3
CDR3aa: ASSPLDDRNTQY

v_gene: TRBV12-3/TRBV12-4
j_gene: TRBJ1-2
CDR3aa: ASRDPGSDT

v_gene: TRBV7-9
j_gene: TRBJ2-5
CDR3aa: ASSFMGIETQY

v_gene: TRBV7-2
j_gene: TRBJ2-2
CDR3aa: ASSSFSGRNTGELF

v_gene: TRBV6-5
j_gene: TRBJ2-1
CDR3aa: ASSYSRSGFNEQF

v_gene: TRBV3-1
j_gene: TRBJ1-6
CDR3aa: ASSQEASSLH

v_gene: TRBV21-1
j_gene: TRBJ2-4
CDR3aa: ASSKKLKLKGAKNIQY

v_gene: TRBV27
j_gene: TRBJ1-1
CDR3aa: ASSRYLNTEAF

v_gene: TRBV5-1
j_gene: TRBJ1-2
CDR3aa: ASSRGTGVYGYT

v_gene: TRBV14
j_gene: TRBJ2-3
CDR3aa: ASSRNAGGLADTQY

v_gene: TRBV6-1
j_gene: TRBJ2-7
CDR3aa: ATQKGAIYEQY